The rows below give T cell receptor beta chains drawn from one sample of a study of tumor-infiltrating lymphocytes in primary liver carcinoma. TCRdb analysed the multiplex PCR reads with MiXCR anew, one entry per CDR3 protein. The sample lists around 35,000 distinct CDR3 sequences, about 75% occurring once. The material sequenced was tumor-adjacent normal liver tissue. These receptors all stem from a man aged 40-55 years with primary liver carcinoma and hepatitis B virus infection. CDR3s include the opening cysteine and the closing phenylalanine or tryptophan. The order of the fields is clone size, D gene, J gene, V gene, CDR3 protein, CDR3 DNA. A D gene is named only where the DNA matches it firmly. Only some rows state a clone size, as once, few, many or a class for expanded clones.

abundance: -
d_gene: TRBD1
j_gene: TRBJ1-3
v_gene: TRBV29-1
CDR3aa: CSVGRGTVMNIIYF
CDR3nt: TGCAGCGTTGGGAGGGGGACAGTGATGAACATCATATATTTT

abundance: many
d_gene: TRBD2
j_gene: TRBJ2-5
v_gene: TRBV13
CDR3aa: CASSLMTSGHQETQYF
CDR3nt: TGTGCCAGCAGCTTAATGACTAGCGGCCACCAAGAGACCCAGTACTTC

abundance: -
d_gene: -
j_gene: TRBJ1-6
v_gene: TRBV6-5
CDR3aa: CASNYLQNLPLHF
CDR3nt: TGTGCCAGCAATTACCTACAGAATTTACCCCTCCACTTT

abundance: once
d_gene: -
j_gene: TRBJ1-4
v_gene: TRBV7-6
CDR3aa: CASSSLDGGLVKLFF
CDR3nt: TGTGCCAGCAGCTCCCTGGACGGTGGGCTGGTAAAACTGTTTTTT

abundance: -
d_gene: -
j_gene: TRBJ2-2
v_gene: TRBV4-2
CDR3aa: CTSSQGRDGAGELFF
CDR3nt: TGTACCAGTAGTCAGGGGCGAGACGGCGCCGGGGAGCTGTTTTTT

abundance: -
d_gene: -
j_gene: TRBJ1-1
v_gene: TRBV6-5
CDR3aa: CASRAAGSGEAFF
CDR3nt: TGTGCCAGCAGGGCGGCAGGGTCGGGCGAAGCTTTCTTT

abundance: -
d_gene: -
j_gene: TRBJ2-1
v_gene: TRBV29-1
CDR3aa: CSVEEHAGEQFF
CDR3nt: TGTAGCGTTGAGGAGCATGCGGGAGAGCAGTTCTTC

abundance: medium-sized
d_gene: TRBD2
j_gene: TRBJ2-1
v_gene: TRBV4-2
CDR3aa: CASSPFKTSGYNEQFF
CDR3nt: TGTGCCAGCAGCCCCTTTAAGACTAGCGGCTACAATGAGCAGTTCTTC

abundance: -
d_gene: -
j_gene: TRBJ2-1
v_gene: TRBV5-1
CDR3aa: CSSSLYGGEQFF
CDR3nt: TGCTCCAGCAGCTTGTATGGCGGTGAGCAGTTCTTC

abundance: -
d_gene: TRBD1
j_gene: TRBJ1-1
v_gene: TRBV11-2
CDR3aa: CASLDRTGIDTEAFF
CDR3nt: TGTGCCAGCTTAGATCGGACAGGGATTGACACTGAAGCTTTCTTT

abundance: few
d_gene: TRBD2
j_gene: TRBJ2-7
v_gene: TRBV5-6
CDR3aa: CVSSHGLAGVANSYEQYF
CDR3nt: TGTGTCAGCAGCCATGGACTAGCGGGAGTCGCTAACTCCTACGAGCAGTACTTC

abundance: -
d_gene: -
j_gene: TRBJ2-1
v_gene: TRBV7-9
CDR3aa: CTRSFPPDNEQFF
CDR3nt: TGTACCCGCAGCTTTCCCCCCGACAATGAGCAGTTCTTC

abundance: medium-sized
d_gene: TRBD2
j_gene: TRBJ2-1
v_gene: TRBV29-1
CDR3aa: CSVEVGLAGIYNEQFF
CDR3nt: TGCAGCGTTGAAGTCGGACTAGCGGGCATCTACAATGAGCAGTTCTTC

abundance: -
d_gene: TRBD2
j_gene: TRBJ2-1
v_gene: TRBV29-1
CDR3aa: CDSGTSNWSEQFF
CDR3nt: TGCGACTCCGGGACTAGCAACTGGAGTGAGCAGTTCTTC

abundance: -
d_gene: TRBD1
j_gene: TRBJ2-2
v_gene: TRBV11-3
CDR3aa: CVSSLATGGTGELFF
CDR3nt: TGTGTCAGTAGCTTAGCGACAGGGGGCACCGGAGAGCTGTTTTTT

abundance: -
d_gene: -
j_gene: TRBJ2-5
v_gene: TRBV6-6
CDR3aa: CASSNEVQETLYF
CDR3nt: TGTGCCAGCAGTAACGAGGTCCAAGAGACCCTGTACTTC

abundance: -
d_gene: -
j_gene: TRBJ1-5
v_gene: TRBV28
CDR3aa: CASGITASTQPQHF
CDR3nt: TGTGCCAGCGGGATCACAGCGTCGACTCAGCCCCAGCATTTT

abundance: -
d_gene: TRBD1
j_gene: TRBJ2-7
v_gene: TRBV5-1
CDR3aa: CARSLAGGESEQYF
CDR3nt: TGCGCCAGAAGCTTGGCAGGGGGTGAATCTGAGCAGTACTTC

abundance: -
d_gene: TRBD1
j_gene: TRBJ2-7
v_gene: TRBV4-1
CDR3aa: CACRQEDRSYEQYF
CDR3nt: TGCGCCTGCAGGCAAGAGGACAGGAGTTACGAGCAGTACTTC

abundance: -
d_gene: TRBD2
j_gene: TRBJ2-7
v_gene: TRBV5-1
CDR3aa: CASSFNSGNGAYERYF
CDR3nt: TGCGCCAGTAGCTTTAACAGCGGGAATGGGGCCTACGAGCGGTACTTC

abundance: -
d_gene: TRBD2
j_gene: TRBJ2-7
v_gene: TRBV28
CDR3aa: CAVLRAGVSYKQYF
CDR3nt: TGTGCCGTCCTACGAGCGGGAGTGTCCTACAAGCAGTATTTC

abundance: once
d_gene: -
j_gene: TRBJ2-3
v_gene: TRBV10-3
CDR3aa: CAISESDSTDTQCF
CDR3nt: TGTGCCATCAGTGAGAGCGACAGCACAGATACGCAGTGTTTT

abundance: -
d_gene: -
j_gene: TRBJ2-7
v_gene: TRBV4-2
CDR3aa: CASSHDRSHQPGYEQYF
CDR3nt: TGTGCCAGCAGCCATGATCGGTCCCACCAGCCGGGCTACGAGCAATACTTC

abundance: medium-sized
d_gene: TRBD1
j_gene: TRBJ2-1
v_gene: TRBV4-3
CDR3aa: CASSLDRGGNEQFF
CDR3nt: TGCGCCAGCAGCCTGGACAGGGGGGGGAATGAGCAGTTCTTC

abundance: -
d_gene: -
j_gene: TRBJ2-7
v_gene: TRBV5-1
CDR3aa: CASGLVPGILEQYF
CDR3nt: TGCGCCAGCGGCTTGGTACCCGGGATACTCGAGCAGTACTTC

abundance: -
d_gene: -
j_gene: TRBJ2-1
v_gene: TRBV11-3
CDR3aa: CASSWEPTHNKQFF
CDR3nt: TGTGCCAGCAGCTGGGAACCGACTCACAATAAGCAGTTCTTC

abundance: -
d_gene: -
j_gene: TRBJ2-3
v_gene: TRBV29-1
CDR3aa: CSGVRRTNRDTQYF
CDR3nt: TGCAGCGGGGTGCGCAGAACAAACAGAGATACGCAGTATTTT

abundance: -
d_gene: -
j_gene: TRBJ2-7
v_gene: TRBV29-1
CDR3aa: CSTMTSGTGTLYEQYF
CDR3nt: TGCAGTACCATGACATCTGGGACCGGCACTCTCTACGAACAGTACTTC

abundance: once
d_gene: -
j_gene: TRBJ1-2
v_gene: TRBV28
CDR3aa: CASSLGRPGGVDDYTF
CDR3nt: TGTGCCAGCAGTTTGGGGCGCCCCGGCGGTGTCGATGACTACACCTTC

abundance: -
d_gene: -
j_gene: TRBJ2-3
v_gene: TRBV28
CDR3aa: CASRRLPQSTDTQYF
CDR3nt: TGTGCCAGCAGACGCCTCCCGCAAAGCACAGACACGCAGTATTTT

abundance: -
d_gene: -
j_gene: TRBJ2-1
v_gene: TRBV11-2
CDR3aa: CASSGPRGERDEQFF
CDR3nt: TGTGCCAGCAGTGGGCCTAGGGGAGAGAGGGATGAGCAGTTCTTC

abundance: -
d_gene: -
j_gene: TRBJ2-7
v_gene: TRBV7-2
CDR3aa: CASSFWNWRDEQYF
CDR3nt: TGTGCCAGCAGCTTTTGGAACTGGAGGGACGAGCAGTACTTC

abundance: -
d_gene: TRBD1
j_gene: TRBJ2-3
v_gene: TRBV6-2/TRBV6-3
CDR3aa: CASIPRHMATGLTQYF
CDR3nt: TGTGCCAGCATCCCTCGACACATGGCGACAGGGCTTACGCAGTATTTT

abundance: -
d_gene: -
j_gene: TRBJ2-4
v_gene: TRBV11-2
CDR3aa: CGSSSGTGDNTQYF
CDR3nt: TGTGGCAGCAGCTCCGGGACGGGGGATAACACTCAATACTTC

abundance: -
d_gene: -
j_gene: TRBJ2-7
v_gene: TRBV4-1
CDR3aa: CASSQALAGENELYF
CDR3nt: TGTGCCAGCAGCCAAGCGTTGGCAGGGGAGAACGAGCTGTACTTC

abundance: -
d_gene: -
j_gene: TRBJ1-1
v_gene: TRBV28
CDR3aa: CVSNAAGKNTEAFF
CDR3nt: TGTGTCAGCAATGCCGCCGGGAAGAACACTGAAGCTTTCTTT

abundance: -
d_gene: -
j_gene: TRBJ2-1
v_gene: TRBV11-2
CDR3aa: CASSYPGTGGSNEQFF
CDR3nt: TGTGCCAGCAGTTACCCAGGGACTGGCGGTAGCAATGAGCAGTTCTTC

abundance: -
d_gene: -
j_gene: TRBJ2-7
v_gene: TRBV4-1
CDR3aa: CASSQEDRSYEQCF
CDR3nt: TGCGCCAGCAGCCAAGAGGATAGGAGTTACGAGCAGTGCTTC